What follows is one TCR beta chain and its context. The antigen this receptor binds is unknown. The input lacks base qualities; no much larger clone sits a single base away. Germline trimming amounts to 1 base on V and 2 bases on J, with 4 as the count of junction bases outside the gene matches. According to the germline V gene, CDR1 reads LGHNA and CDR2 reads YNFKEQ. The CDR3 starts with the cysteine, ends with the phenylalanine, and has 15 residues. Only the CDR3 portion is preserved as DNA: 45 bases, with reading frame beginning at the first base. Peripheral blood CD8+ and CD4+ T cells from healthy donors, Susac syndrome patients and multiple sclerosis patients were profiled using high-throughput TCR beta sequencing. The multiple sclerosis controls were treatment-naive patients whose relapsing-remitting disease, either stable or active, fulfilled the revised McDonald criteria. Bulk CD8+ and CD4+ T cells were purified by magnetic negative isolation, whereas CD8+ TEMRA cells were enriched by FACS. Blood was collected in EDTA tubes and processed within 24 hours, with PBMCs isolated through density gradient centrifugation. PBMCs intended for TCR sequencing were cryopreserved in liquid nitrogen and thawed later in a water bath at 37 degrees C. The sorted or isolated CD4+, CD8+ and CD8+ TEMRA cells reached a purity of at least 90%.

The data were obtained in a study of CD8 T cells in Susac syndrome (dated by TCRdb to the late 2010s). For the wider study: Whether CD8+ T cell activation and differentiation in Susac syndrome was antigen driven was tested using repertoire sequencing. The clonality of the CD8+ T cell repertoire was compared across approximately eleven healthy donors, roughly 14 Susac syndrome patients and 15 multiple sclerosis patients.

RNA was extracted with the RNeasy kit and roughly 0.45 to 1 ug was reverse transcribed using random hexamers. The immunoSEQ multiplex PCR assay, covering 54 Vbeta and 13 Jbeta segments, was used to amplify TCR beta CDR3 regions. Bias from PCR amplification was corrected by using a synthetic template baseline for primer optimization and for computational correction. As for the original processing: Only productive sequences were kept, with reads annotated to V, D and J genes according to IMGT and analyzed in immunoSEQ Analyzer. To calculate clonality, Shannon entropy was normalized by log2 of the number of productive unique sequences and then subtracted from one. For each patient and control, public and private clones were evaluated among the 100 most prevalent clones. Susac-specific clones were defined as absent from healthy and MS cohorts, 850 to 1,300 published viral clones and other ImmuneACCESS disease sequences. Using fastp trimming at Q25 and MiXCR clonotype assembly, TCRdb reanalyzed the public sequencing data and kept in-frame beta chains. Rows are combined by CDR3 protein, so each entry shows the most common genes and DNA. What appears here as the V and J calls and clone size reflects TCRdb's work, not the paper's. In all, the sample holds tens of thousands of distinct CDR3 sequences, and about 92% of those were seen once. The ten most abundant clones make up roughly 0.5% of the sample.

Findings and caveats that apply to the study as a whole: The number of individuals in the TCR sequencing and HLA analysis was acknowledged as relatively small.

This receptor chain uses TRBV4-2 and TRBJ2-7, and TRBD2 matches 8 of the central bases. The sequencing sample was made of CD8+ T cells from PBMCs. This receptor was taken from a human donor with multiple sclerosis. The DNA sequence reads TGTGCCAGCAGCCAAGTTCCGGGACTAGCCTACGAGCAGTACTTC. It codes for CASSQVPGLAYEQYF.